This T cell receptor (beta chain) was recorded in a study of T cell responses to AZD1222 COVID-19 vaccine. Across the whole study: Pooling covered second doses at about 4 or about 12 weeks.

Repertoires were generated with immunoSEQ multiplex PCR, while TCRdb's copy carries only in-frame clones and drops some. The top ten clones hold roughly 4% of a sample with approximately 100,000 clones, about 89% of them seen once. CDR3 size: 14 residues. Trimming shortened V by 0 bases and J by 7 bases, and 11 bases separated the two germline ends. Germline lookup yields CDR1 WNHNN and CDR2 SYGVQD (reference sequence). This TCR was sampled from an adult in good health. The material sequenced was peripheral blood, taken on day 0 of AZD1222 vaccination. The chain is built from TRBV10-1 and TRBJ2-3; D is unresolved. CDR3 region: CASSESASLYTQYF. In DNA, the CDR3 is TGCGCCAGCAGTGAGTCCGCCTCCCTCTATACGCAGTATTTT.